A selection of T cell receptor beta chains follows, all from one sample in a study of blood T cell repertoires in COVID-19. Method: immunoSEQ multiplex PCR; TCRdb's copy keeps in-frame clones and lacks some. The repertoire holds 250,000 or so clones, 85% to 90% seen once, with roughly 2.5% in the top ten. The sample comprised peripheral blood. The source of these receptors is an older woman with acute or convalescent COVID-19. The CDR3 runs from the conserved cysteine through the conserved F or W. D genes are given only for firm matches. For some rows the clone size is stated as once, few or many, or as a class when expanded; others skip it.

J: TRBJ1-1
V: TRBV25-1
length: 15
size: -
D: TRBD1
CDR3: CASRGDRGMNTEAFF
DNA: TGTGCCAGCAGGGGGGACAGGGGCATGAACACTGAAGCTTTCTTT

J: TRBJ1-3
V: TRBV4-2
length: 19
size: -
D: -
CDR3: CASSQDSDSGGLSGNTIYF
DNA: TGTGCCAGCAGCCAAGATAGTGATTCTGGCGGACTCTCTGGAAACACCATATATTTT

J: TRBJ2-1
V: TRBV4-2
length: 14
size: -
D: -
CDR3: CASSQEGQYNEQFF
DNA: TGTGCCAGCAGCCAAGAAGGACAGTACAATGAGCAGTTCTTC

J: TRBJ2-3
V: TRBV5-1
length: 16
size: -
D: TRBD2
CDR3: CASSWSGGSETDTQYF
DNA: TGCGCCAGCAGCTGGTCGGGGGGGAGCGAAACAGATACGCAGTATTTT

J: TRBJ2-5
V: TRBV30
length: 13
size: -
D: -
CDR3: CAWSVGAGETQYF
DNA: TGTGCCTGGAGTGTGGGGGCCGGGGAGACCCAGTACTTC

J: TRBJ2-2
V: TRBV2
length: 14
size: -
D: TRBD1
CDR3: CASSSGTGPGELFF
DNA: TGTGCCAGCAGCTCGGGGACAGGGCCCGGGGAGCTGTTTTTT

J: TRBJ1-2
V: TRBV5-1
length: 13
size: -
D: TRBD1
CDR3: CASSSTGGYGYTF
DNA: TGCGCCAGCAGTAGCACAGGGGGCTATGGCTACACCTTC

J: TRBJ2-5
V: TRBV29-1
length: 14
size: -
D: -
CDR3: CSVVPRGLQETQYF
DNA: TGCAGCGTTGTACCGCGCGGACTCCAAGAGACCCAGTACTTC

J: TRBJ1-5
V: TRBV15
length: 15
size: few
D: TRBD1
CDR3: CATSRGDRTGQPQHF
DNA: TGTGCCACCAGCAGGGGGGACAGGACAGGGCAGCCCCAGCATTTT

J: TRBJ1-1
V: TRBV23-1
length: 18
size: -
D: TRBD1
CDR3: CASSFKGGTGEMNTEAFF
DNA: TGCGCCAGCAGTTTTAAAGGGGGGACAGGGGAAATGAACACTGAAGCTTTCTTT

J: TRBJ1-5
V: TRBV5-1
length: 14
size: -
D: TRBD1
CDR3: CASSRTGGNQPQHF
DNA: TGCGCCAGCAGCCGGACAGGGGGCAATCAGCCCCAGCATTTT

J: TRBJ2-5
V: TRBV28
length: 16
size: once
D: TRBD1
CDR3: CASSFRQGILQETQYF
DNA: TGTGCCAGCAGTTTTAGACAGGGGATTCTGCAAGAGACCCAGTACTTC

J: TRBJ2-7
V: TRBV6-5
length: 14
size: -
D: -
CDR3: CASSYRGRSNEQYF
DNA: TGTGCCAGCAGTTACCGGGGGAGATCGAACGAGCAGTACTTC

J: TRBJ2-5
V: TRBV19
length: 15
size: -
D: TRBD2
CDR3: CASSWTSGGQETQYF
DNA: TGTGCCAGTAGCTGGACTAGCGGGGGGCAAGAGACCCAGTACTTC

J: TRBJ1-6
V: TRBV11-2
length: 15
size: -
D: TRBD1
CDR3: CASSPQTGNNSPLHF
DNA: TGTGCCAGCAGCCCCCAGACAGGGAATAATTCACCCCTCCACTTT

J: TRBJ2-1
V: TRBV15
length: 15
size: -
D: -
CDR3: CATSRDRVVIPGQFF
DNA: TGTGCCACCAGCAGAGACAGGGTTGTCATCCCAGGGCAGTTCTTC

J: TRBJ2-7
V: TRBV11-3
length: 14
size: -
D: TRBD1
CDR3: CASSEGTAGYEQYF
DNA: TGTGCCAGCAGCGAAGGGACAGCTGGGTACGAGCAGTACTTC

J: TRBJ2-3
V: TRBV29-1
length: 12
size: -
D: -
CDR3: CSVEETGDTQYF
DNA: TGCAGCGTTGAAGAGACGGGGGATACGCAGTATTTT

J: TRBJ1-2
V: TRBV18
length: 15
size: -
D: -
CDR3: CASSPPTQGGSGYTF
DNA: TGTGCCAGCTCACCCCCGACACAAGGAGGAAGCGGCTACACCTTC

J: TRBJ2-3
V: TRBV10-1
length: 18
size: few
D: TRBD2
CDR3: CASIQPGLAGASTDTQYF
DNA: TGCGCCAGCATCCAGCCGGGACTAGCGGGTGCTAGCACAGATACGCAGTATTTT

J: TRBJ2-5
V: TRBV6-5
length: 14
size: -
D: TRBD2
CDR3: CASRSSGKQETQYF
DNA: TGTGCCAGCAGGTCTAGCGGGAAACAAGAGACCCAGTACTTC

J: TRBJ2-3
V: TRBV9
length: 16
size: -
D: -
CDR3: CASSGLRRAGADTQYF
DNA: TGTGCCAGCAGCGGCTTGAGGCGGGCAGGCGCAGATACGCAGTATTTT

J: TRBJ2-3
V: TRBV5-1
length: 16
size: once
D: TRBD2
CDR3: CASRPLSGGGTDTQYF
DNA: TGCGCCAGCAGACCCCTAAGCGGGGGAGGAACAGATACGCAGTATTTT

J: TRBJ1-1
V: TRBV15
length: 14
size: -
D: -
CDR3: CATSRAGGYTEAFF
DNA: TGTGCCACCAGCAGAGCCGGGGGGTACACTGAAGCTTTCTTT

J: TRBJ2-2
V: TRBV2
length: 16
size: -
D: -
CDR3: CASRPLGSANTGELFF
DNA: TGTGCCAGCAGACCCTTGGGCTCTGCGAACACCGGGGAGCTGTTTTTT

J: TRBJ2-7
V: TRBV13
length: 17
size: -
D: TRBD2
CDR3: CASSLGSRTSVSYEQYF
DNA: TGTGCCAGCAGCTTAGGCTCTAGGACTAGCGTTTCCTACGAGCAGTACTTC

J: TRBJ2-2
V: TRBV28
length: 14
size: -
D: -
CDR3: CASSLLRGVGELFF
DNA: TGTGCCAGCAGTTTACTACGCGGGGTCGGGGAGCTGTTTTTT

J: TRBJ2-3
V: TRBV5-1
length: 16
size: -
D: -
CDR3: CASSLDPSAGADTQYF
DNA: TGCGCCAGCAGCTTGGATCCTAGCGCTGGGGCAGATACGCAGTATTTT

J: TRBJ2-2
V: TRBV15
length: 13
size: -
D: -
CDR3: CATSRDRQGELFF
DNA: TGTGCCACCAGCAGAGATCGACAGGGGGAGCTGTTTTTT